This TCR beta chain was sequenced in a study of blood T cell repertoires in COVID-19. As for the study in general: Donors in the United States, Italy and Spain gave samples during acute or convalescent COVID-19. Sources were T cells, B-cell-depleted T cells, or PBMCs; the material itself was cDNA or gDNA.

The CDR3 consists of 13 residues. V lost 7 bases and J lost 5, with 14 bases in between. In the authors' methods: Reference gene primer amplification in the assay estimated nucleated cell counts. Clones were read by immunoSEQ multiplex PCR, and TCRdb kept only the in-frame ones, dropping some. V and J calls and clone size are those listed in that table; D and trimming were worked out from the DNA. The sample yields hundreds of thousands of clones, 70% to 90% seen once. This clone showed up just once. The source material was peripheral blood. This receptor was identified in a woman aged 30 to 39 with active or convalescent COVID-19. V is TRBV12-3 or TRBV12-4 and J is TRBJ1-2, with D perhaps matching TRBD1 (6 bases). This CDR3 reads CASTLGGGYGYTF. The CDR3 DNA is TGTGCCAGCACCCTAGGGGGGGGATATGGCTACACCTTC.